The following is a TCR beta chain sequence with its context. The antigen is not known. RNA extraction and reverse transcription yielded cDNA as sequencing template. Clones were read by immunoSEQ multiplex PCR, and TCRdb kept only the in-frame ones, dropping some. Of 150,000 to 200,000 clones listed, more than 60% are singletons. This specimen belongs to a study of CD8+ T cells in alopecia areata. Across the whole study: It was oral tofacitinib, at 5 to 10 mg twice daily, that treated patients received. Whole-study findings and limits: Elevated clonality characterized lesional scalp relative to normal scalp, particularly in alopecia totalis/universalis.

Germline lookup yields CDR1 SGHAT and CDR2 FQNNGV. V was clipped by 3 bases and J by 2 bases, with 5 bases between them. The CDR3 length is 14 residues. Punch biopsies of lesional scalp, plus peripheral blood, were taken from alopecia areata patients. Sorted populations comprised CD4+ and CD8+ T cells obtained from PBMCs. The chain links TRBV11-2 to TRBJ2-6, with no clear D. The material sequenced was CD4+ T cells sorted from blood, taken at week 0. The receptor was isolated from a human donor with alopecia areata. This CDR3 reads CASSFDPGANVLTF. CDR3 in DNA: TGTGCCAGCAGCTTTGATCCTGGGGCCAACGTCCTGACTTTC.